The T cell receptor beta chain under discussion was sequenced for a study of high-grade serous ovarian cancer treatment subgroups (dated by TCRdb to the early 2020s). General notes on the study: Sequencing yielded a mean of about 15,000 reads and some 7,500 unique TCR beta rearrangements per sample. TCR beta repertoires were profiled in patients with high-grade serous ovarian cancer who were grouped, under a laparoscopic triage algorithm, by complete gross resection or by neoadjuvant chemotherapy response. The approximately 30-patient cohort included 10 patients with no residual disease after primary surgery (R0), 10 excellent NACT responders, and 10 poor NACT responders. In total there were some 90 samples, since every patient provided one primary tumor sample and two metastatic tumor samples. What the research found in general, with its limitations: TCR repertoire analyses were focused on CDR3, and CDR1 and CDR2 were not analyzed. Repertoire similarity between tumors of the same patient ranged roughly 0.1 to 0.85, whereas almost no similarity was seen between different patients. Neoantigen level correlated positively with TCR clonal relatedness, and copy number variation and mutation load from whole-genome sequencing showed a positive trend with TCR clonal relatedness. Because bulk tumor TCR sequencing provided no spatial information, insight into HGSC tumor complexity and diversity was limited.

Tumor samples were obtained before definitive surgery or chemotherapy. Genomic DNA was extracted by the MD Anderson Biospecimen Extraction Resource, and TCR sequencing was done by the MD Anderson Cancer Genomics Laboratory. V is trimmed back by 5 bases and J by 5 bases, and the junction contains 8 bases that no gene match accounts for. Taken from cysteine to phenylalanine, the CDR3 has 15 residues. The retained sequence is limited to the CDR3, 45 bases, with the frame set at the first base. According to the germline V gene, CDR1 reads MNHNS and CDR2 reads SASEGT. Details on this clone: Its antigen remains unidentified. Base qualities were left out, and no much larger clone turns up one base away.

High-throughput TCR profiling via ImmunoSEQ was performed on the 75 to 90 tumor samples. Per the source publication's procedure: Richness (unique productive sequences), clonality, evenness and relatedness were included as repertoire diversity metrics, and similarity between samples was assessed with the Bhattacharyya coefficient. In a sensitivity analysis, TCRs with fewer than two reads were excluded, and consistent conclusions were obtained. TCRdb mirrors the immuneACCESS table, restricted to in-frame sequences. Some clones are absent from its copies; in checked studies, under half trace to an unresolved V gene, and the reason for the others is unknown. From that table come the V and J calls and clone size; the DNA was used to work out D and trimming. This sample lists 18,000 or so clones; about 68% were detected once. Together, the top ten hold about 6% of the sample.

The material sequenced was tumor tissue. The chain uses TRBV6-1 and TRBJ2-5; 10 nucleotides in the junction match TRBD2. The TCR was taken from a human donor with high-grade serous ovarian cancer. The CDR3 reads as follows: CASSTPAGGTETQYF. DNA sequence: TGTGCCAGCAGTACCCCAGCGGGAGGGACGGAGACCCAGTACTTC.